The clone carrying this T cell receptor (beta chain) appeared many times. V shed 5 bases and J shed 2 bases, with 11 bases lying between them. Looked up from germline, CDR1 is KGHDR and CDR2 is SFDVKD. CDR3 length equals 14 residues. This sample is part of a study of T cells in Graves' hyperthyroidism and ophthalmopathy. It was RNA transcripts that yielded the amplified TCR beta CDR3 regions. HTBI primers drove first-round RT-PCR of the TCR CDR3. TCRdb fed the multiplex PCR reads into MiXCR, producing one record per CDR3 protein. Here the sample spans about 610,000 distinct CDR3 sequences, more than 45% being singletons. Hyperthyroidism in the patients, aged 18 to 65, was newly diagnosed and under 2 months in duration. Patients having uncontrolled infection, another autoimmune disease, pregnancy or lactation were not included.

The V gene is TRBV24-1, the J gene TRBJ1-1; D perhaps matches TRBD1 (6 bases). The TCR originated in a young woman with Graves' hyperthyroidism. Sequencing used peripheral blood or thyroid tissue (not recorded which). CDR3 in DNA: TGTGCCACCAGTGGCCAGACAGGAAACACTGAAGCTTTCTTT. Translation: CATSGQTGNTEAFF.